This T cell receptor (beta chain) was obtained from a study of Graves' ophthalmopathy and Graves' hyperthyroidism. As for the study in general: The authors collected peripheral blood at initial diagnosis, before any treatment. Overall study findings and caveats: The model achieved approximately 71% sensitivity and over 72% specificity for ophthalmopathy progression. Among thyroid clonotypes expanded above 0.001 frequency, most also appeared in blood.

This clonotype occurred a few times. Its antigen is still unknown. Germline CDR1 is MNHNS and CDR2 is SASEGT. CDR3 length: 13 amino acids. Trimming at V came to 6 bases and at J to 2 bases, leaving 3 bases not matched to a gene. RNA transcripts served as template for amplifying TCR beta CDR3 sequences. The first-round RT-PCR employed HTBI primers together with the Qiagen OneStep RT-PCR kit. A multiplex PCR was then performed as the second round. TCRdb re-called the multiplex PCR reads with MiXCR, one entry per CDR3 protein. The sample carries 300,000 to 350,000 distinct CDR3 sequences, roughly 16% recorded once.

V is TRBV6-1 and J is TRBJ2-5, with 7 bases aligning to TRBD2. The material sequenced was peripheral blood. The clonotype originates from an adult man with Graves' ophthalmopathy. The DNA for the CDR3 is TGTGCCAGCAGCACTAGCGCACAAGAGACCCAGTACTTC. It is translated as CASSTSAQETQYF.